This T cell receptor beta chain appears in the sequencing data of a study of blood T cell dynamics during melanoma immunotherapy. Study-wide context: First-line therapy was either pembrolizumab or nivolumab with ipilimumab for metastatic melanoma.

Each bulk PBMC sample had roughly 350 ng DNA loaded. Clones were sequenced by immunoSEQ multiplex PCR, and TCRdb holds only the in-frame ones, with some missing. Among 25,000 to 35,000 clones listed, 65% to 85% were seen once. The CDR3 sequence is 14 residues long. The V end lost 1 base, the J end lost 5 bases, and 12 bases lay between the germline ends. Germline lookup yields CDR1 SGDLS and CDR2 YYNGEE. Regarding time point: week 3, after first cycle of checkpoint inhibitor. Blood was drawn before treatment and at week 3 after checkpoint blockade. Prior systemic cancer therapy, immunosuppressant use and other active malignancies excluded patients.

Sequencing was performed on blood, taken from a patient treated with checkpoint blockade. The receptor was isolated from a human donor with melanoma. This rearrangement joins TRBV9 to TRBJ1-2; TRBD1 might be the D (6 bases). The CDR3 loop is CASSVSADSYGYTF. Written as DNA, the CDR3 is TGTGCCAGCAGCGTATCAGCGGACAGTTATGGCTACACCTTC.